The T cell receptor beta chain under discussion was sequenced for a study of control samples from healthy donors and cancer patients. Sequencing used immunoSEQ multiplex PCR; TCRdb keeps in-frame clones, though not all of them. The table lists 100,000 to 150,000 clones, around 90% of them singletons. Trimming shortened V by 0 bases and J by 5 bases, and 7 bases separated the two germline ends. In germline, CDR1 is KGHSH, CDR2 LQKENI. The length of the CDR3 is 13 residues. Sequencing input: blood. The TCR sequence derives from a man aged 18 to 35 in good health. The genes are TRBV18 and TRBJ2-5; possible D gene TRBD1, 6 bases. DNA of the CDR3: TGTGCCAGCTCACCACCTAGGGGGGAGACCCAGTACTTC. It specifies CASSPPRGETQYF.